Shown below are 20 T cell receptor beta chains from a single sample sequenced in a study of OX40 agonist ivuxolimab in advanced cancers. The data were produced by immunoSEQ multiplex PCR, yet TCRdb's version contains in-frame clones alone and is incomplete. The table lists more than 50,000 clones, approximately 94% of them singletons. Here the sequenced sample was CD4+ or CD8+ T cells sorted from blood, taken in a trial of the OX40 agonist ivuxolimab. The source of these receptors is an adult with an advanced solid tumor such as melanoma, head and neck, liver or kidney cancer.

CDR3 coding DNA: TGCGCCAGCAGCCAAAGATCGTTGGAGGATGAGCAGTTCTTC. It yields the protein CASSQRSLEDEQFF. The V and J genes are TRBV4-3 and TRBJ2-1, with D possibly matching TRBD2 (5 bases). There are 14 residues in the CDR3. Germline CDR1 is LGHNA and CDR2 is YSLEER. V lost 2 bases, J lost 8 bases, and 13 bases lay in between.

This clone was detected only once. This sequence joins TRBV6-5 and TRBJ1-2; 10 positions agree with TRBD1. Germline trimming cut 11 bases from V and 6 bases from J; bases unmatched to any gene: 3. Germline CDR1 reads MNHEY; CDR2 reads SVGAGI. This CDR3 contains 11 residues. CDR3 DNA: TGTGCCGGACAGGGGGTAGATGGCTACACCTTC. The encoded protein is CAGQGVDGYTF.

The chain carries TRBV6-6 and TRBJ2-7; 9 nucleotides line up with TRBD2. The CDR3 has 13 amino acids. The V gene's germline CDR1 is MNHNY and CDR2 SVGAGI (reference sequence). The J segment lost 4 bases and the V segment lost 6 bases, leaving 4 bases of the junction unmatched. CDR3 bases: TGTGCCAGCAGGATTAGCGGGAGTTACGAGCAGTACTTC. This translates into CASRISGSYEQYF.

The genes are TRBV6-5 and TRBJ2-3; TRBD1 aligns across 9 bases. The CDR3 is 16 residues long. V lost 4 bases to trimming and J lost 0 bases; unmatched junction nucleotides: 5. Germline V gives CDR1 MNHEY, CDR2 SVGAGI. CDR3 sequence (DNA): TGTGCCAGCAGTTGGGGGACAGGGACTAGCACAGATACGCAGTATTTT. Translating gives CASSWGTGTSTDTQYF.

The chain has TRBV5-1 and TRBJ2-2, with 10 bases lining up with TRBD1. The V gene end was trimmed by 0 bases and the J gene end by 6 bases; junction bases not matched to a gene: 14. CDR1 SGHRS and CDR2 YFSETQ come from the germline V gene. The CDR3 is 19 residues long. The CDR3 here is CASSLGVLRGQGFPGELFF. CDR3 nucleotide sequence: TGCGCCAGCAGCTTGGGAGTGCTTAGGGGACAGGGGTTCCCCGGGGAGCTGTTTTTT.

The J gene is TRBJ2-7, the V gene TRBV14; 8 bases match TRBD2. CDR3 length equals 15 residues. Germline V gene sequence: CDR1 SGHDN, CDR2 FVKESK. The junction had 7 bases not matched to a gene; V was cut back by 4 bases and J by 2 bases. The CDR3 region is CASSPFAGGTYEQYF. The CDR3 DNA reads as TGTGCCAGCAGCCCATTCGCGGGGGGTACCTACGAGCAGTACTTC.

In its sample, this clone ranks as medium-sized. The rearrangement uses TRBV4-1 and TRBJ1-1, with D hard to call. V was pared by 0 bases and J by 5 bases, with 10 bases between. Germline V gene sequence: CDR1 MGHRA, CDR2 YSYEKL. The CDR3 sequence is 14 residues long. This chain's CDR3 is CASSQDMGWTEAFF. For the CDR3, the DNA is TGCGCCAGCAGCCAAGATATGGGGTGGACTGAAGCTTTCTTT.

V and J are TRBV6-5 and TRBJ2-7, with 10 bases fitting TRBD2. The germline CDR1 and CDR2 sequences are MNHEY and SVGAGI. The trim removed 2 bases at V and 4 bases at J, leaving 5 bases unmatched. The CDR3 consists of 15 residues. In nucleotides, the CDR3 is TGTGCCAGCAGTTACCGACCTAGCGGGAGTTACGAGCAGTACTTC. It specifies CASSYRPSGSYEQYF.

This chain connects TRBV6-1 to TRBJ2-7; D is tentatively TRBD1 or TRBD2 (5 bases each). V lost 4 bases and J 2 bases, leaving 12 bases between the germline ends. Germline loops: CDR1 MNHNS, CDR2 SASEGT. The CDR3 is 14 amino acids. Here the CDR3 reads CASSVWGRTYEQYF. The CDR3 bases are TGTGCCAGCAGTGTTTGGGGACGGACCTACGAGCAGTACTTC.

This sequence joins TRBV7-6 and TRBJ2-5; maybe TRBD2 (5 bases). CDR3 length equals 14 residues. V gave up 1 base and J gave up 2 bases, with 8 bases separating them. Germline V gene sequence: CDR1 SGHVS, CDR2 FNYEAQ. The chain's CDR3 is CASSLGRVQETQYF. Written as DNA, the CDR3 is TGTGCCAGCAGCTTAGGGCGGGTTCAAGAGACCCAGTACTTC.

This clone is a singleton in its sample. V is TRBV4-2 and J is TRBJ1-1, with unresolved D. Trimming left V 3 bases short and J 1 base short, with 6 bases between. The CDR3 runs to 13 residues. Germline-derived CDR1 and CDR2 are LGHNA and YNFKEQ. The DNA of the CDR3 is TGTGCCAGCAGCCAGGACTCGAACACTGAAGCTTTCTTT. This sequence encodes CASSQDSNTEAFF.

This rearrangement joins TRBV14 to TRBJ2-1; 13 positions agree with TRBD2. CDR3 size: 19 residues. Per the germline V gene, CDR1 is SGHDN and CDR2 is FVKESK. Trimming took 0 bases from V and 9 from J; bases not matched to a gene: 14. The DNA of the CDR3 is TGTGCCAGCAGCCAAGATCTACTAGCGGGAGGGCACGGTTCCAGTGAGCAGTTCTTC. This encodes CASSQDLLAGGHGSSEQFF.

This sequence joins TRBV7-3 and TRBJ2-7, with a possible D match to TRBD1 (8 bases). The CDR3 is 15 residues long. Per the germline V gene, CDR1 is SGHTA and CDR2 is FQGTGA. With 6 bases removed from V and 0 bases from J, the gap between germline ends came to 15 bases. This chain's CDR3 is CASRLTGGDSYEQYF. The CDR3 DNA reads TGTGCCAGCAGGCTCACAGGGGGGGACTCCTACGAGCAGTACTTC.

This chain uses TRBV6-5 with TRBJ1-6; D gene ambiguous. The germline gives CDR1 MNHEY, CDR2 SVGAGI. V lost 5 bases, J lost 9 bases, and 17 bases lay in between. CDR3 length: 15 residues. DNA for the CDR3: TGTGCCAGCAGTCCCTCCCGCTTTAACGGTTCACCCCTCCACTTT. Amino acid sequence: CASSPSRFNGSPLHF.

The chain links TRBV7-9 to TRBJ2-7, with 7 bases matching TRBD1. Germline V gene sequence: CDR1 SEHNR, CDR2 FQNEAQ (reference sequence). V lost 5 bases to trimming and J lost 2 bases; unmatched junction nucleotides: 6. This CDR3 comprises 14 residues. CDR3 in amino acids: CASSPRQGPYEQYF. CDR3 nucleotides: TGTGCCAGCAGCCCCCGACAGGGACCCTACGAGCAGTACTTC.

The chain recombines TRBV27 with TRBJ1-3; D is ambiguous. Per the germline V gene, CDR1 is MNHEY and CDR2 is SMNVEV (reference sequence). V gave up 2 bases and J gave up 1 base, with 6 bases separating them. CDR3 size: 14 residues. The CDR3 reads CASSLGLSGNTIYF. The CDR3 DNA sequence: TGTGCCAGCAGTTTAGGGCTATCTGGAAACACCATATATTTT.

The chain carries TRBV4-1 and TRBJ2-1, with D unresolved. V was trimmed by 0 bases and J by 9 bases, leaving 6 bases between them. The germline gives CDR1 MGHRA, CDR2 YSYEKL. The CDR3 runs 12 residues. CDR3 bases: TGCGCCAGCAGCCAAGATTGGGTTGAGCAGTTCTTC. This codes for CASSQDWVEQFF.

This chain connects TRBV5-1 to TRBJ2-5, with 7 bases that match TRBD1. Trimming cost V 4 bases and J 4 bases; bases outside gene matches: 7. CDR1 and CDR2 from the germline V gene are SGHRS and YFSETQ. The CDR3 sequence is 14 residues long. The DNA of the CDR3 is TGCGCCAGCAGCCCACGACAGGGACCAGAGACCCAGTACTTC. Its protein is CASSPRQGPETQYF.

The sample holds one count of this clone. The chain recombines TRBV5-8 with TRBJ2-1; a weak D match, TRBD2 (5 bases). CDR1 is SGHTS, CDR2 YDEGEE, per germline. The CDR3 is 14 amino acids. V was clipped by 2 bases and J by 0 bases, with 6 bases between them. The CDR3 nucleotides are TGTGCCAGCAGCTTTGGAGGCTCCTACAATGAGCAGTTCTTC. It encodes CASSFGGSYNEQFF.

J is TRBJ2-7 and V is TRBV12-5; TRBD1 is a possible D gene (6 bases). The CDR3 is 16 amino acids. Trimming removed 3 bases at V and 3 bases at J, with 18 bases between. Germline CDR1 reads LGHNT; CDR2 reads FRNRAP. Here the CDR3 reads CASGFDIGAGDYEQYF. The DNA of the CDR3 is TGTGCTAGTGGTTTCGACATAGGGGCAGGGGACTACGAGCAGTACTTC.